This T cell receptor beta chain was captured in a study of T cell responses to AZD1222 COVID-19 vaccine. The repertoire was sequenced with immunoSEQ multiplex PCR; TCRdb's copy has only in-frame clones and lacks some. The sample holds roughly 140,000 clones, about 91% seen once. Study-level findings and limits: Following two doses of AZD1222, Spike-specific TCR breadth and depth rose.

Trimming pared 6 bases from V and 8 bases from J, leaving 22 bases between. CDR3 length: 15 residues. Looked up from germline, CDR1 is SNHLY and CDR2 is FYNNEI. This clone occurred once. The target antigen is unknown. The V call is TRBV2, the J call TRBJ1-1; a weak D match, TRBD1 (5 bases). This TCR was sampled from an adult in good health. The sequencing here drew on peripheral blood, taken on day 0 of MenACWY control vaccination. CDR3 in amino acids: CASRDVGGGNLEAFF. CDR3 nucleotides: TGTGCCAGCAGGGACGTTGGGGGAGGGAACCTCGAAGCTTTCTTT.